What follows are 5 T cell receptor beta chains derived from one specimen sequenced in a study of T-cell reconstitution after alpha-beta-depleted transplantation in children. General study results and limits: Among T cells one year after transplant, newly produced cells accounted for most counts and diversity.

As it was prepared, the TCRbeta library received unique molecular identifiers. Each CDR3 protein is one row after TCRdb ran MiXCR on the PCR reads. In the table there are fewer than 350,000 distinct CDR3 sequences, roughly 8.2% of which are singletons. These receptors lack a known antigen. The sequencing here drew on peripheral blood, taken 360 days after TCRalphabeta/CD19-depleted stem cell transplant. The source is a female patient aged 2-10 years who had a stem cell transplant for Fanconi anemia, so the T cells may come from the graft donor.

The rearrangement uses TRBV19 and TRBJ2-2; D remains unclear. Trimming removed 7 bases at V and 6 bases at J, with 9 bases between. This CDR3 contains 12 residues. Germline V gene sequence: CDR1 LNHDA, CDR2 SQIVND (reference sequence). CDR3 sequence: CASTLPAGELFF. In nucleotides, the CDR3 is TGTGCCAGTACCCTCCCCGCCGGGGAGCTGTTTTTT. Full variable domain (missing parts from reference TRBV19 and TRBJ2-2): DGGITQSPKYLFRKEGQNVTLSCEQNLNHDAMYWYRQDPGQGLRLIYYSQIVNDFQKGDIAEGYSVSREKKESFPLTVTSAQKNPTAFYLCASTLPAGELFFGEGSRLTVL.

This clonotype was detected many times. The chain uses TRBV27 and TRBJ1-5; D not certain. The V gene's germline CDR1 is MNHEY and CDR2 SMNVEV (reference sequence). The CDR3 spans 14 residues. The germline V and J ends were trimmed by 8 bases and 0 bases, with 11 bases remaining between them. CDR3: CASGAAYSNQPQHF. The CDR3 bases are TGTGCCAGCGGTGCGGCCTATAGCAATCAGCCCCAGCATTTT.

This clonotype was observed a handful of times. The chain links TRBV11-2 to TRBJ1-1; D uncertain. The CDR3 is 13 residues long. The V and J ends lost 3 bases and 9 bases respectively, with 14 bases between them. From germline, CDR1 is SGHAT and CDR2 FQNNGV. CDR3 coding DNA: TGTGCCAGCAGCTTCCTTGCGGGCGGACAAGCTTTCTTT. This gives the protein CASSFLAGGQAFF.

This clonotype was observed many times. The chain employs TRBV9 and TRBJ2-7; D gene uncertain. The germline V gene encodes CDR1 SGDLS and CDR2 YYNGEE. The V end was cut by 0 bases, the J end by 2 bases, with 9 bases between. The CDR3 contains 14 residues. CDR3 DNA sequence: TGTGCCAGCAGCGTAGGTTTTGGGGCCTACGAGCAGTACTTC. It yields the protein CASSVGFGAYEQYF.

This clonotype was seen at least ten times. The V and J genes are TRBV24-1 and TRBJ2-2; D may be TRBD1 or TRBD2 (5 bases each). The CDR3 extends over 14 amino acids. Germline CDR1 KGHDR, CDR2 SFDVKD. The ends were cut back, 3 bases at V and 1 base at J, with 5 bases in the middle. CDR3 in DNA: TGTGCCACCAGTGATGGGGGGAACACCGGGGAGCTGTTTTTT. Translation gives CATSDGGNTGELFF.